One sample yielded the 15 T cell receptor beta chains listed below, sequenced in a study of cytomegalovirus exposure and HLA in healthy donors. This PCR relied on a set of 60 Vbeta primers and 13 Jbeta primers. The method was immunoSEQ multiplex PCR; TCRdb's version includes in-frame clones alone and lacks a portion of them. Of more than 150,000 clones listed, 60% to 80% are singletons. Material for sequencing was PBMCs. The origin of the receptors is a woman in her thirties or forties in good health and CMV-seropositive.

V and J are TRBV9 and TRBJ2-3; D is perhaps TRBD2 (5 bases). Looked up from germline, CDR1 is SGDLS and CDR2 is YYNGEE. The CDR3 sequence is 15 residues long. V lost 0 bases to trimming and J lost 0 bases, with 8 bases between them. The CDR3: CASSVVGSSTDTQYF. CDR3 in DNA: TGTGCCAGCAGCGTAGTAGGGAGTAGCACAGATACGCAGTATTTT.

This clone showed up just once. The chain employs TRBV5-1 and TRBJ1-2, with D possibly TRBD1 on 5 matching bases. V lost 5 bases to trimming and J lost 2 bases, with 19 bases between them. Per the germline V gene, CDR1 is SGHRS and CDR2 is YFSETQ. The CDR3 is made up of 16 amino acids. CDR3 residues: CASRDTVRPGNYGYTF. The CDR3 coding sequence is TGCGCCAGCAGGGACACCGTGCGTCCAGGGAACTATGGCTACACCTTC.

This clone was found once. This sequence joins TRBV6-5 and TRBJ2-7, with D perhaps matching TRBD1 (5 bases). Germline values: CDR1 MNHEY, CDR2 SVGAGI. CDR3 size: 15 residues. The germline V and J ends were trimmed by 0 bases and 6 bases, with 15 bases remaining between them. The CDR3 here is CASSYSRQGDREQYF. In DNA, the CDR3 is TGTGCCAGCAGTTACTCGCGGCAGGGCGACCGCGAGCAGTACTTC.

This chain joins TRBV5-4 and TRBJ1-4, with 10 bases aligning to TRBD1. The CDR3 sequence is 16 residues long. V was clipped by 0 bases and J by 3 bases; unmatched bases: 2. Germline lookup yields CDR1 SGHNT and CDR2 YYREEE (reference sequence). CDR3 in amino acids: CASSLGDRGPNEKLFF. The DNA for the CDR3 is TGTGCCAGCAGCTTGGGAGACAGGGGGCCTAATGAAAAACTGTTTTTT. Combining the CDR3 with reference TRBV5-4 and TRBJ1-4 gives the whole variable domain ETGVTQSPTHLIKTRGQQVTLRCSSQSGHNTVSWYQQALGQGPQFIFQYYREEENGRGNFPPRFSGLQFPNYSSELNVNALELDDSALYLCASSLGDRGPNEKLFFGSGTQLSVL.

The table lists this clone with a few counts. The chain is built from TRBV19 and TRBJ1-2, with 7 bases lining up with TRBD1. The CDR3 runs 15 residues. Looked up from germline, CDR1 is LNHDA and CDR2 is SQIVND (reference sequence). The V segment lost 6 bases and the J segment 7 bases; nucleotides outside the gene matches: 14. CDR3 in DNA: TGTGCCAGTAGGGCCCTAATAGGGGGCTGGAGTGGCTACACCTTC. Amino acids: CASRALIGGWSGYTF.

CDR3 amino acids: CASSVGDRTVYEQYF. The CDR3 coding sequence is TGCGCCAGCAGCGTAGGGGACAGGACCGTTTACGAGCAGTACTTC. The chain links TRBV5-1 to TRBJ2-7; 8 nucleotides agree with TRBD1. Germline trimming cut 4 bases from V and 4 bases from J; bases unmatched to any gene: 10. The CDR3 extends over 15 amino acids. Germline V CDR1 and CDR2: SGHRS, YFSETQ.

This clone was seen only once. The gene calls are TRBV18 and TRBJ2-5; a possible D gene is TRBD2 (7 bases). Germline V gene sequence: CDR1 KGHSH, CDR2 LQKENI. V lost 5 bases to trimming and J lost 5 bases, with 12 bases between them. The CDR3 runs to 13 residues. This CDR3 reads CASSKQGGETQYF. For the CDR3, the DNA is TGTGCCAGCTCAAAACAGGGAGGGGAGACCCAGTACTTC.

The rearrangement links TRBV18 to TRBJ2-2; the match to TRBD2 covers 7 bases. CDR1 is KGHSH, CDR2 LQKENI, per germline. V was pared by 1 base and J by 6 bases, with 5 bases of the junction left unmatched. The CDR3 runs to 15 residues. CDR3 nucleotides: TGTGCCAGCTCACCACGCGGGGGAGTATCCGGGGAGCTGTTTTTT. This codes for CASSPRGGVSGELFF.

The chain joins TRBV21-1 to TRBJ1-5. TRBV21-1 constitutes a pseudogene. This CDR3 contains 12 residues. The CDR3 loop is CASSKASGPQHF. In DNA form, the CDR3 reads TGTGCCAGCAGCAAAGCTAGTGGGCCCCAGCATTTT.

CDR3 region: CASSPGGRIDEQFF. CDR3 nucleotides: TGTGCCAGCAGCCCTGGAGGCCGGATCGATGAGCAGTTCTTC. The rearrangement links TRBV14 to TRBJ2-1; the D gene is possibly TRBD2 (5 bases). The germline CDR1 and CDR2 sequences are SGHDN and FVKESK. V was shortened by 4 bases and J by 8 bases, with 15 bases between the two germline ends. The CDR3 loop spans 14 amino acids.

The chain has TRBV2 and TRBJ2-2, with 9 nucleotides matching TRBD2. Trimming cost V 4 bases and J 6 bases; bases outside gene matches: 6. Germline V gene data show CDR1 as SNHLY and CDR2 as FYNNEI. The CDR3 has 15 residues. DNA of the CDR3: TGTGCCAGCAGTGTGGCGGGAGGGCCCGCCGGGGAGCTGTTTTTT. Protein product: CASSVAGGPAGELFF.

This clone has only one observation. This rearrangement joins TRBV30 to TRBJ2-5; TRBD2 might be the D (5 bases). The V gene's germline CDR1 is GTSNPN and CDR2 SVGIG (reference sequence). V lost 5 bases and J lost 4, with 14 bases in between. The CDR3 runs 13 residues. CDR3 sequence reads: CAWGPGFGETQYF. CDR3 bases: TGTGCCTGGGGACCGGGGTTCGGAGAGACCCAGTACTTC.

The rearrangement joins TRBV6-5 to TRBJ2-2, with D possibly being TRBD2 (5 bases). Trimming left V 1 base short and J 1 base short, with 10 bases between. Germline CDR1 reads MNHEY; CDR2 reads SVGAGI. The CDR3 totals 16 residues. CDR3 loop: CASSYLGSGNTGELFF. CDR3 DNA: TGTGCCAGCAGTTACTTGGGGAGCGGGAACACCGGGGAGCTGTTTTTT.

This clone was seen only a few times. The chain has TRBV30 and TRBJ2-7, with D uncertain. The CDR3 contains 14 residues. V gave up 0 bases and J gave up 1 base, with 10 bases separating them. Germline lookup yields CDR1 GTSNPN and CDR2 SVGIG (reference sequence). CDR3 coding DNA: TGTGCCTGGAGTGTGTCGAGGCAATCCTACGAGCAGTACTTC. It yields the protein CAWSVSRQSYEQYF.

V is TRBV18 and J is TRBJ1-6; D gene unclear. This CDR3 contains 15 residues. Trimming took off 3 bases at V and 10 bases at J, with 16 bases between the two ends. Germline V gene data show CDR1 as KGHSH and CDR2 as LQKENI. Here the CDR3 DNA reads TGTGCCAGCTCACCGCATCCCTTGTCGAGATCACCCCTCCACTTT. Protein product: CASSPHPLSRSPLHF.